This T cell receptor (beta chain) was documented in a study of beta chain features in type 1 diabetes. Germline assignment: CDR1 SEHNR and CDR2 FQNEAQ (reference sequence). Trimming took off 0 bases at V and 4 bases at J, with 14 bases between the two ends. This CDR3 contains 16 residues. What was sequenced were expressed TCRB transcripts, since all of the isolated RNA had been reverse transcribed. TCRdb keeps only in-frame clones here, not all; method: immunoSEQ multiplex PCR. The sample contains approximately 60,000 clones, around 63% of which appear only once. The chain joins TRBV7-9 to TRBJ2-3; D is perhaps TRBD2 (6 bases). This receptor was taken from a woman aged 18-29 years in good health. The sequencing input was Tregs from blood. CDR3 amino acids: CASSLAFYAGPDTQYF. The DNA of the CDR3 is TGTGCCAGCAGCTTAGCTTTCTACGCGGGGCCAGATACGCAGTATTTT. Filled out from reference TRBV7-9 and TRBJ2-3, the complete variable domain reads DTGVSQNPRHKITKRGQNVTFRCDPISEHNRLYWYRQTLGQGPEFLTYFQNEAQLEKSRLLSDRFSAERPKGSFSTLEIQRTEQGDSAMYLCASSLAFYAGPDTQYFGPGTRLTVL.